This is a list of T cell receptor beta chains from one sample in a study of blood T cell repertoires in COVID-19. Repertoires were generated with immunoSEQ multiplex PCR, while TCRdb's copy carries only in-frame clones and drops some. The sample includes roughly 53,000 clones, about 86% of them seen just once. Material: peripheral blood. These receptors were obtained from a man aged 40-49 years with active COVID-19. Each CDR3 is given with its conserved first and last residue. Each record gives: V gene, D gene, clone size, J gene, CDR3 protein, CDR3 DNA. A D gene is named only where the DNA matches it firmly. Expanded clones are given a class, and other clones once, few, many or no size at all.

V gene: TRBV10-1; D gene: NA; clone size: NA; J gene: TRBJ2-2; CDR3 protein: CASSEFSGAGELFF; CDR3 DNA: TGCGCCAGCAGTGAGTTTAGCGGTGCCGGGGAGCTGTTTTTT
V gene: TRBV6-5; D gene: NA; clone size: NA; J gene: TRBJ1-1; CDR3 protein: CASTRGVGTEAFF; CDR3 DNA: TGTGCCAGTACCAGGGGAGTTGGGACTGAAGCTTTCTTT
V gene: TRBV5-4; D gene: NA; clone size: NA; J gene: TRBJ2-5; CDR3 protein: CASSLKGGETQYF; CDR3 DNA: TGTGCCAGCAGCTTGAAGGGGGGGGAGACCCAGTACTTC
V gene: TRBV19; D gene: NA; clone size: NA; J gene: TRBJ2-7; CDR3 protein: CASSLTRGGYEQYF; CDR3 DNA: TGTGCCAGTAGTTTGACCAGGGGTGGTTACGAGCAGTACTTC
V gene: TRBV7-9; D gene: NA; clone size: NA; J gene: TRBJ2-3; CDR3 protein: CASSLGDSDTQYF; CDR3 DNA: TGTGCCAGCAGCTTAGGCGACTCGGATACGCAGTATTTT
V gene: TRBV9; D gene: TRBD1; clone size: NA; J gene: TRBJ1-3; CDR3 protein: CASSGGQGGNTIYF; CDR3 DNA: TGTGCCAGCAGCGGGGGACAGGGTGGAAACACCATATATTTT
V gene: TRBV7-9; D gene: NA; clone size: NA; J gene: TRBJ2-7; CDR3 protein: CASSFLSYEQYF; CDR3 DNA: TGTGCCAGCAGCTTCCTCTCCTACGAGCAGTACTTC
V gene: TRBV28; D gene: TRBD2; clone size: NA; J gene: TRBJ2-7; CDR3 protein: CASSTLTGHPQSSMASGRDYEQYF; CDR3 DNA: TGTGCCAGCAGCACGCTCACAGGGCATCCGCAGTCATCTATGGCTAGCGGGAGGGACTACGAGCAGTACTTC
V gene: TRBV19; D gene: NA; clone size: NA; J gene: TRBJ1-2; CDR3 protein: CASSIDRTVHGYTF; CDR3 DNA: TGTGCCAGTAGTATAGATAGGACAGTCCATGGCTACACCTTC
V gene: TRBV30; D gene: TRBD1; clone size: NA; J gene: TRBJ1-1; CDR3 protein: CAWVVQGYTEAFF; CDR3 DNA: TGTGCCTGGGTGGTACAGGGGTATACTGAAGCTTTCTTT
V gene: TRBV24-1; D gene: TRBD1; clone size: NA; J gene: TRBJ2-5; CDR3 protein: CATSDLRDRAETQYF; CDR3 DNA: TGTGCCACCAGTGATTTGCGGGACAGGGCAGAGACCCAGTACTTC
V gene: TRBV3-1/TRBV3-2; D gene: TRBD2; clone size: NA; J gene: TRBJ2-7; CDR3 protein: CASSHLAGGHEQYF; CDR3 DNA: TGTGCCAGCAGCCACTTAGCGGGAGGGCACGAGCAGTACTTC
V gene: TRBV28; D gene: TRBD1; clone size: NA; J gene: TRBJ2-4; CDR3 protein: CASSSEGGVIQRIQYF; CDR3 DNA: TGTGCCAGCAGTTCTGAAGGGGGCGTAATTCAGCGCATTCAGTACTTC
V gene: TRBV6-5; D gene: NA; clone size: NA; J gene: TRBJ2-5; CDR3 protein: CASKGYQETQYF; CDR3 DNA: TGTGCCAGCAAGGGGTACCAAGAGACCCAGTACTTC
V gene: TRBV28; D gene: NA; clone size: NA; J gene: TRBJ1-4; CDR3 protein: CASRTSRRATNEKLFF; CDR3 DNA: TGTGCCAGCAGGACGTCGCGGAGGGCTACTAATGAAAAACTGTTTTTT
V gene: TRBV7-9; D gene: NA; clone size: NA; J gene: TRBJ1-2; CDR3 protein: CASSLAITDTGMSYTF; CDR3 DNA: TGTGCCAGCAGCTTAGCGATCACTGACACCGGGATGAGCTACACCTTC
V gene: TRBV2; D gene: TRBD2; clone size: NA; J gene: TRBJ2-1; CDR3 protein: CASSKREVVWQFF; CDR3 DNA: TGTGCCAGCAGTAAACGGGAGGTGGTATGGCAGTTCTTC
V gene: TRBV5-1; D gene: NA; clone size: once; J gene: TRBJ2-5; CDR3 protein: CASSWASAQETQYF; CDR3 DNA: TGCGCCAGCAGCTGGGCTAGCGCGCAAGAGACCCAGTACTTC
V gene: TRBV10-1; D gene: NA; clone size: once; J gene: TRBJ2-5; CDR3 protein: CASSDLQRETQYF; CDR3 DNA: TGCGCCAGCAGTGATCTTCAGCGGGAGACCCAGTACTTC
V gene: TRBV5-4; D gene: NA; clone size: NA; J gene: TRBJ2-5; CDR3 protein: CASSLAVTETQYF; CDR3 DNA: TGTGCCAGCAGCTTGGCTGTGACTGAGACCCAGTACTTC
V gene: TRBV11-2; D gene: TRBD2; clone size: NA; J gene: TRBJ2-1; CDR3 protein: CASSLKRTSGVNNEQFF; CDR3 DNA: TGTGCCAGCAGCCTAAAACGGACTAGCGGGGTCAACAATGAGCAGTTCTTC
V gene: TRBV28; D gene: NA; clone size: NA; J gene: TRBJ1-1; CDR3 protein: CASSFEGGGTEAFF; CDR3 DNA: TGTGCCAGCAGTTTTGAGGGGGGGGGCACTGAAGCTTTCTTT
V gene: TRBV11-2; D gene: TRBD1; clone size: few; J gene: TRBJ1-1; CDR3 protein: CASSWDRARSTEAFF; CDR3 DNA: TGTGCCAGCAGTTGGGACAGGGCACGTAGCACTGAAGCTTTCTTT
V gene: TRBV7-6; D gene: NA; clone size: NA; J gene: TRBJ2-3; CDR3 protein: CASSFSDADTQYF; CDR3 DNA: TGTGCCAGCAGCTTTAGCGATGCAGATACGCAGTATTTT
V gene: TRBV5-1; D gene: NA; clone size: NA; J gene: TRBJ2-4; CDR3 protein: CASSLEALAKNIQYF; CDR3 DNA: TGCGCCAGCAGCTTGGAAGCTCTAGCCAAAAACATTCAGTACTTC
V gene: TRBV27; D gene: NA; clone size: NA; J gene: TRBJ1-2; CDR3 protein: CASTPQGSSGYTF; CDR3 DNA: TGTGCCAGCACTCCACAGGGTTCCAGTGGCTACACCTTC
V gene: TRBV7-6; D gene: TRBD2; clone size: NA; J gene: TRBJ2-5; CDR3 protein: CASSTTSGRALGTQYF; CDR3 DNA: TGTGCCAGCAGCACCACTAGCGGGAGGGCCCTAGGGACCCAGTACTTC
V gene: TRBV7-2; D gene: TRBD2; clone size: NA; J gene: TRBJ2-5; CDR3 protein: CASSFSGSEETQYF; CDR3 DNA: TGTGCCAGCAGCTTCAGCGGGAGCGAAGAGACCCAGTACTTC
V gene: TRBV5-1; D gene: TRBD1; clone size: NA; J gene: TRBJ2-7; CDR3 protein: CASSSTSRTGAEQYF; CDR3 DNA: TGCGCCAGCAGCTCAACCTCTCGGACAGGAGCCGAGCAGTACTTC
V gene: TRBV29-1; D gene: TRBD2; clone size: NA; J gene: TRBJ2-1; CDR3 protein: CSVGASGSRYNEQFF; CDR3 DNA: TGCAGCGTTGGGGCTAGCGGGAGTAGGTACAATGAGCAGTTCTTC
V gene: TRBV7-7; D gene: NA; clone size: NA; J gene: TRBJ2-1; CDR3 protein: CASSLGAAGVSEQFF; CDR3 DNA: TGTGCTAGCAGCTTGGGTGCAGCGGGCGTCAGTGAGCAGTTCTTC
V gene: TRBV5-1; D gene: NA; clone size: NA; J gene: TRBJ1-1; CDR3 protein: CASSLTNQNTEAFF; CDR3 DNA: TGCGCCAGCAGCTTAACTAACCAGAACACTGAAGCTTTCTTT
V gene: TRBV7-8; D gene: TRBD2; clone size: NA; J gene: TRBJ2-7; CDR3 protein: CASSSPGGGEQYF; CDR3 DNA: TGTGCCAGCAGCTCCCCGGGGGGGGGCGAGCAGTACTTC
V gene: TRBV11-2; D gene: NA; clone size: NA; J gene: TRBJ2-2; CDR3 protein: CASSLGPGPRELFF; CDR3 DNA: TGTGCCAGCAGCTTGGGGCCAGGACCCCGGGAGCTGTTTTTT
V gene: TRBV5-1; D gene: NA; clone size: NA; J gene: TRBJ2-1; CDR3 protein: CASEDKGYNEQFF; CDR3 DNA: TGCGCCAGCGAGGACAAAGGATACAATGAGCAGTTCTTC